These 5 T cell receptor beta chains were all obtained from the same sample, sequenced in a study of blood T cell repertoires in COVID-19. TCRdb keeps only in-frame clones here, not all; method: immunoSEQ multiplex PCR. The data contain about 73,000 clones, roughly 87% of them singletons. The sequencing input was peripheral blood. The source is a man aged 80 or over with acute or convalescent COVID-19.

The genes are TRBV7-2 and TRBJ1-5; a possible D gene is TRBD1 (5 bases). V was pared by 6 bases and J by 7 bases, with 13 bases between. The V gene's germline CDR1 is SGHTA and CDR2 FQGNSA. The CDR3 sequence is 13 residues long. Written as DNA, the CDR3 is TGTGCCAGCAGTTACAGGATCGACCAGCCCCAGCATTTT. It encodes CASSYRIDQPQHF.

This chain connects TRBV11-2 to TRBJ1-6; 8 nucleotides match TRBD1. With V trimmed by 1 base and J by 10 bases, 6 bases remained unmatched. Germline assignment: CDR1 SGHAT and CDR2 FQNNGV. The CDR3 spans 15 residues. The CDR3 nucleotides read TGTGCCAGCAGCTTAGGAGCGGACAGGGCATCACCCCTCCACTTT. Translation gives CASSLGADRASPLHF.

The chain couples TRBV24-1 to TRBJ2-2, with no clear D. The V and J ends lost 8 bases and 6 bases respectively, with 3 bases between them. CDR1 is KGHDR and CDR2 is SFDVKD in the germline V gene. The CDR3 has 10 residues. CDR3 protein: CATTPGELFF. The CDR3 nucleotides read TGTGCCACCACTCCCGGGGAGCTGTTTTTT.

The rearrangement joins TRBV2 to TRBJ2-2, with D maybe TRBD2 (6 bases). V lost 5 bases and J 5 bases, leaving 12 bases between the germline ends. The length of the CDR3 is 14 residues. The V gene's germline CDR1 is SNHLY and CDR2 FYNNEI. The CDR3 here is CASSSRLGTGELFF. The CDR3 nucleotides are TGTGCCAGCAGTAGTAGACTAGGTACCGGGGAGCTGTTTTTT.

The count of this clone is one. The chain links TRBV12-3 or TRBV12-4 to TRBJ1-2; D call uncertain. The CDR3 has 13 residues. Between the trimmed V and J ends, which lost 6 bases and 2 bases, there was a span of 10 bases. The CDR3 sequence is CASRESANYGYTF. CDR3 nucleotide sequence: TGTGCCAGCAGGGAGTCGGCGAACTATGGCTACACCTTC.